This T cell receptor beta chain was sequenced for a study of control samples from healthy donors and cancer patients. This CDR3 comprises 12 residues. Between the trimmed V and J ends, which lost 10 bases and 5 bases, there was a span of 13 bases. In germline, CDR1 is SGHAT, CDR2 FQNNGV. Clones were sequenced by immunoSEQ multiplex PCR, and TCRdb holds only the in-frame ones, with some missing. The table has around 100,000 clones, less than 95% seen once. The receptor was derived from a woman aged 18-35 years in good health. The chain combines TRBV11-2 with TRBJ2-3; D is possibly TRBD2 (6 bases). Material for sequencing was blood. CDR3 sequence: CATAGLGDTQYF. CDR3 bases: TGTGCCACGGCGGGGCTCGGAGATACGCAGTATTTT.